The 19 T cell receptor beta chains below all came from one sample that was sequenced in a study of shared clonotypes between healthy human individuals. Using immunoSEQ multiplex PCR, the repertoire was profiled, and TCRdb retains in-frame clones only, with some absent. In the table there are 2.3 million or so clones, approximately 95% of which are singletons. Sequencing used naive CD4+ T cells from PBMCs. Subset indicated: CD45RA+ positively selected. These receptor sequences come from a man between 18 and 29 years old in good health. Some clones in this sample may be carry-over from other donors' samples.

This chain connects TRBV5-6 to TRBJ2-1; 8 bases line up with TRBD1. Germline V gene lookup returns CDR1 SGHDT and CDR2 YYEEEE. Unmatched junction bases numbered 4, after V lost 0 bases and J lost 2 bases. The CDR3 runs 16 residues. Here the CDR3 DNA reads TGTGCCAGCAGCTTGGACAGGGGGATAGCCTACAATGAGCAGTTCTTC. Translating gives CASSLDRGIAYNEQFF.

This clone occurred once. This sequence joins TRBV2 and TRBJ2-1, with a possible D match to TRBD2 (5 bases). Between the trimmed V and J ends, which lost 8 bases and 7 bases, there was a span of 15 bases. This CDR3 is built from 13 residues. From germline, CDR1 is SNHLY and CDR2 FYNNEI. The CDR3 reads CASVEGPGNEQFF. In DNA, the CDR3 is TGTGCCAGCGTAGAAGGGCCGGGGAATGAGCAGTTCTTC. Drawing the rest from reference TRBV2 and TRBJ2-1, the complete variable domain is EPEVTQTPSHQVTQMGQEVILRCVPISNHLYFYWYRQILGQKVEFLVSFYNNEISEKSEIFDDQFSVERPDGSNFTLKIRSTKLEDSAMYFCASVEGPGNEQFFGPGTRLTVL.

The chain recombines TRBV28 with TRBJ1-1; the D is unclear. Germline V CDR1 and CDR2: MDHEN, SYDVKM. Deletions cut 5 bases from V and 0 bases from J, with 16 bases between. CDR3 length equals 16 residues. This chain's CDR3 is CASSRRQFSLNTEAFF. DNA for the CDR3: TGTGCCAGCAGTAGGAGACAATTCTCCTTGAACACTGAAGCTTTCTTT.

The rearrangement links TRBV7-2 to TRBJ2-7; D perhaps matches TRBD1 (5 bases). Trimming took 1 base from V and 4 from J, leaving 11 bases between them. This CDR3 is 14 amino acids long. Germline V gene data show CDR1 as SGHTA and CDR2 as FQGNSA. The CDR3 protein is CASSLGTTYYEQYF. The CDR3 bases are TGTGCCAGCAGCTTAGGGACAACCTATTACGAGCAGTACTTC.

This clone was observed a single time. The V and J genes are TRBV5-6 and TRBJ2-7; the D is unclear. Germline assignment: CDR1 SGHDT and CDR2 YYEEEE. The CDR3 consists of 16 residues. Between the trimmed V and J ends, which lost 6 bases and 4 bases, there was a span of 23 bases. CDR3 sequence reads: CASKGFGRNGSYEQYF. As DNA, the CDR3 is TGTGCCAGCAAAGGTTTCGGAAGGAACGGCTCTTACGAGCAGTACTTC. Together with reference TRBV5-6 and TRBJ2-7, the CDR3 gives the full variable domain: DAGVTQSPTHLIKTRGQQVTLRCSPKSGHDTVSWYQQALGQGPQFIFQYYEEEERQRGNFPDRFSGHQFPNYSSELNVNALLLGDSALYLCASKGFGRNGSYEQYFGPGTRLTVT.

This clone came up once. The rearrangement joins TRBV11-2 to TRBJ2-2; weak D call: TRBD1 (6 bases). The CDR3 is 16 residues long. CDR1 SGHAT and CDR2 FQNNGV come from the germline V gene. V was trimmed by 5 bases and J by 1 base, leaving 14 bases between them. The CDR3 loop reads CASSPFWTENTGELFF. The CDR3 region has the DNA TGTGCCAGCAGCCCCTTTTGGACAGAGAACACCGGGGAGCTGTTTTTT.

The chain recombines TRBV7-9 with TRBJ2-7, with no clear D. V lost 5 bases and J lost 5, with 10 bases in between. The CDR3 length is 12 residues. Germline values: CDR1 SEHNR, CDR2 FQNEAQ (reference sequence). The CDR3 sequence: CASSPRFNEQYF. The CDR3 DNA sequence: TGTGCCAGCAGCCCACGTTTTAACGAGCAGTACTTC.

This chain connects TRBV28 to TRBJ1-5, with a weak D call TRBD1 (5 bases). The CDR3 runs to 14 residues. Germline-derived CDR1 and CDR2 are MDHEN and SYDVKM. V was shortened by 3 bases and J by 7 bases, with 13 bases between the two germline ends. The CDR3 is CASSLIQGFQPQHF. DNA of the CDR3: TGTGCCAGCAGTTTGATCCAGGGTTTCCAGCCCCAGCATTTT.

CDR3 in amino acids: CASRPQGGSNQPQHF. The CDR3 DNA reads TGTGCCAGCAGACCCCAGGGGGGTAGCAATCAGCCCCAGCATTTT. The chain uses TRBV2 and TRBJ1-5, with 7 bases aligning to TRBD1. Germline loops: CDR1 SNHLY, CDR2 FYNNEI. Germline trimming cut 6 bases from V and 0 bases from J; bases unmatched to any gene: 5. CDR3 length: 15 amino acids.

The chain combines TRBV5-1 with TRBJ1-1; a possible D gene is TRBD1 (6 bases). Per germline, CDR1 SGHRS and CDR2 YFSETQ. V lost 4 bases and J lost 0, with 13 bases in between. This CDR3 is built from 15 residues. The CDR3 is CASSLQGNMNTEAFF. DNA for the CDR3: TGCGCCAGCAGCCTACAGGGTAACATGAACACTGAAGCTTTCTTT.

This chain uses TRBV4-1 with TRBJ1-5, with 10 nucleotides matching TRBD1. Germline CDR1 reads MGHRA; CDR2 reads YSYEKL. The J segment lost 6 bases and the V segment lost 1 base, leaving 15 bases of the junction unmatched. This CDR3 comprises 19 residues. CDR3 DNA sequence: TGCGCCAGCAGCCAAGGATGGTCGACAGGGGGCCGGGTCGGTCAGCCCCAGCATTTT. This gives the protein CASSQGWSTGGRVGQPQHF.

The genes are TRBV7-2 and TRBJ2-5; 9 nucleotides match TRBD2. CDR1 and CDR2 from the germline V gene are SGHTA and FQGNSA. The CDR3 covers 17 residues. V was clipped by 1 base and J by 1 base; unmatched bases: 7. CDR3 loop: CASSLVGGGRVQETQYF. CDR3 DNA: TGTGCCAGCAGCTTAGTAGGGGGCGGGAGGGTCCAAGAGACCCAGTACTTC.

This clone appeared once. V gene TRBV6-1 combines with J gene TRBJ2-5; no clear D gene. V was clipped by 6 bases and J by 7 bases, with 18 bases between them. This CDR3 contains 14 residues. CDR1 MNHNS and CDR2 SASEGT come from the germline V gene. The CDR3 DNA follows: TGTGCCAGCAGGACTGGCACTCCCTTAGCGACCCAGTACTTC. Protein: CASRTGTPLATQYF.

This chain links TRBV5-1 with TRBJ1-2, with 12 bases lining up with TRBD1. V dropped 5 bases and J dropped 4; count of bases not matched to a gene: 6. Germline V gene lookup returns CDR1 SGHRS and CDR2 YFSETQ. This CDR3 contains 15 residues. CDR3: CASRPQGQGAYGYTF. In nucleotides, the CDR3 is TGCGCCAGCAGGCCTCAGGGACAGGGGGCCTATGGCTACACCTTC. Together with reference TRBV5-1 and TRBJ1-2, the CDR3 gives the full variable domain: KAGVTQTPRYLIKTRGQQVTLSCSPISGHRSVSWYQQTPGQGLQFLFEYFSETQRNKGNFPGRFSGRQFSNSRSEMNVSTLELGDSALYLCASRPQGQGAYGYTFGSGTRLTVV.

This clone was seen just once. The rearrangement joins TRBV5-1 to TRBJ2-3; D might be TRBD1 or TRBD2, each matching 5 bases. Germline values: CDR1 SGHRS, CDR2 YFSETQ. This CDR3 is 15 amino acids long. V lost 5 bases and J lost 2, with 15 bases in between. CDR3 in DNA: TGCGCCAGCAGTCCCCCGGGACGGCTCACAGATACGCAGTATTTT. Translated: CASSPPGRLTDTQYF.

To note about this clone: The sample holds other DNA sequences that translate to the same CDR3. J is TRBJ2-1 and V is TRBV7-2, with TRBD2 identical over 11 bases. CDR1 and CDR2 from the germline V gene are SGHTA and FQGNSA. This CDR3 comprises 16 residues. The junction had 4 bases not matched to a gene; V was cut back by 5 bases and J by 1 base. CDR3 DNA sequence: TGTGCCAGCAGCCTCCTAGCGGGAGGTTCCTACAATGAGCAGTTCTTC. It translates to CASSLLAGGSYNEQFF.

The rearrangement uses TRBV11-2 and TRBJ2-7; 10 nucleotides agree with TRBD2. This CDR3 is built from 16 residues. Germline V gene lookup returns CDR1 SGHAT and CDR2 FQNNGV. V lost 5 bases, J lost 0 bases, and 7 bases stayed unmatched. DNA for the CDR3: TGTGCCAGCAGCCCGGGACTAGCGCAAAGCTCCTACGAGCAGTACTTC. Residues: CASSPGLAQSSYEQYF. The full variable domain, with the rest looked up from reference TRBV11-2 and TRBJ2-7, is EAGVAQSPRYKIIEKRQSVAFWCNPISGHATLYWYQQILGQGPKLLIQFQNNGVVDDSQLPKDRFSAERLKGVDSTLKIQPAKLEDSAVYLCASSPGLAQSSYEQYFGPGTRLTVT.

The chain links TRBV29-1 to TRBJ2-7, with TRBD1 matching over 7 bases. Unmatched junction bases numbered 5, after V lost 6 bases and J lost 0 bases. Germline CDR1 SQVTM, CDR2 ANQGSEA. The CDR3 spans 13 residues. CDR3 region: CSVLTGFSYEQYF. The CDR3 DNA sequence: TGCAGCGTCCTGACAGGGTTCTCCTACGAGCAGTACTTC.

The chain couples TRBV9 to TRBJ1-1; 8 positions agree with TRBD1. The CDR3 is made up of 16 amino acids. Germline V gene sequence: CDR1 SGDLS, CDR2 YYNGEE. Trimming took 3 bases from V and 2 from J; bases not matched to a gene: 9. CDR3 residues: CASSATQDRVNTEAFF. CDR3 DNA sequence: TGTGCCAGCAGCGCGACTCAGGACAGGGTCAACACTGAAGCTTTCTTT.